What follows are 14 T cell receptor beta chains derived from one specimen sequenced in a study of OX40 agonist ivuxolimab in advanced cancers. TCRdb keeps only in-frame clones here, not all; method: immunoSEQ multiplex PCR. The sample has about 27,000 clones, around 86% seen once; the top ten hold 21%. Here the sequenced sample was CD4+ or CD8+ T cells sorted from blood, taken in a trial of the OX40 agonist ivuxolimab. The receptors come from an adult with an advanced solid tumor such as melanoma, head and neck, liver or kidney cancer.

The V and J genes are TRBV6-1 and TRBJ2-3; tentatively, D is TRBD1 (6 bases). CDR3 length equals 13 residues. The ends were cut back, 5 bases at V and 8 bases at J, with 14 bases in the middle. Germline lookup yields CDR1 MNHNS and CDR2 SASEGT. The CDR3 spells CASSTGQFGTQYF. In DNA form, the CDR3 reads TGTGCCAGCAGTACCGGACAGTTTGGTACGCAGTATTTT.

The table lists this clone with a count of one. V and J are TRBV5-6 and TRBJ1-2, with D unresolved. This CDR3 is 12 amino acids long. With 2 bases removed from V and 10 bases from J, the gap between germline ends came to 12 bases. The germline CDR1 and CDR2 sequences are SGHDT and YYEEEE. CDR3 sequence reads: CASSFEWTTYTF. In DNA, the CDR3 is TGTGCCAGCAGCTTTGAATGGACGACCTACACCTTC.

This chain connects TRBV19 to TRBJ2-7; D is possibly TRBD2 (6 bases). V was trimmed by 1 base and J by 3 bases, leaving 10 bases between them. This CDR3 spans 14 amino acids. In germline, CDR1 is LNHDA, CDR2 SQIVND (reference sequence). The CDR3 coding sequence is TGTGCCAGTAGTATAGGGCAGGGAGGCTACGAGCAGTACTTC. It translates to CASSIGQGGYEQYF.

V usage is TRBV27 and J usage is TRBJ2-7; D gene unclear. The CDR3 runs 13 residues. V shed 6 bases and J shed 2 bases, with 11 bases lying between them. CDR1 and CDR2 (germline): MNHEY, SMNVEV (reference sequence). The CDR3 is CASSLGIPYEQYF. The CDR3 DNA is TGTGCCAGCAGCCTTGGGATCCCCTACGAGCAGTACTTC.

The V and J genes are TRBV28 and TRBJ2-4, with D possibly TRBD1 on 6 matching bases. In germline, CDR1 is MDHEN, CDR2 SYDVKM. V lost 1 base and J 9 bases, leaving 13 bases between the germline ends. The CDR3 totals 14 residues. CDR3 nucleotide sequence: TGTGCCAGCAGTTTATCCACAGGGCAAAGCATTCAGTACTTC. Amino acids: CASSLSTGQSIQYF.

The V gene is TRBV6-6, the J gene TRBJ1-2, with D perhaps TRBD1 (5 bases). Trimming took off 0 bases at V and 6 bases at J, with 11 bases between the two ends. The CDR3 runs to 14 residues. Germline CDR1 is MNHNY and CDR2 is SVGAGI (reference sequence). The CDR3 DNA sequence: TGTGCCAGCAGTTACTCGTCGGGAGGGGATGGCTACACCTTC. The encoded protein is CASSYSSGGDGYTF.

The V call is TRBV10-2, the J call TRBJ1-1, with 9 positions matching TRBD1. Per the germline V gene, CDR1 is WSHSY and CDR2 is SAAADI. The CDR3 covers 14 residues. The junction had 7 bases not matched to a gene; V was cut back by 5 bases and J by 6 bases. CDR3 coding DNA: TGCGCCAGCAGTACAGGGGGCTCGATTGCTGAAGCTTTCTTT. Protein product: CASSTGGSIAEAFF.

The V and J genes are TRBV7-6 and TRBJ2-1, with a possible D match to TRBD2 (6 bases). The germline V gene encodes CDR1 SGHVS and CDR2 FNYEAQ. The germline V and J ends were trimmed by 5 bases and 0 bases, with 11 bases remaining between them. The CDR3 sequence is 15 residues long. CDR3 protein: CASSIGGSSYNEQFF. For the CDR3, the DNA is TGTGCCAGCAGCATTGGGGGGAGCTCCTACAATGAGCAGTTCTTC.

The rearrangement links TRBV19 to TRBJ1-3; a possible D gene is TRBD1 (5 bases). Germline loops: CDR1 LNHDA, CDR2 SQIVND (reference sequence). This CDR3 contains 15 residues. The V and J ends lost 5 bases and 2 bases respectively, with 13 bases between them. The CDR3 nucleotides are TGTGCCAGTAGTCACCTTCGGGGCACTGGAAACACCATATATTTT. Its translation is CASSHLRGTGNTIYF.

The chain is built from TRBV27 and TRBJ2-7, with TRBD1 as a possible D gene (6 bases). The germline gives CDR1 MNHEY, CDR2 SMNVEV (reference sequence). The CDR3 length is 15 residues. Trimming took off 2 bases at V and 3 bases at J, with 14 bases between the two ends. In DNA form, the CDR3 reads TGTGCCAGCAGTTTAAAACAGGGCGAGAACTACGAGCAGTACTTC. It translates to CASSLKQGENYEQYF.

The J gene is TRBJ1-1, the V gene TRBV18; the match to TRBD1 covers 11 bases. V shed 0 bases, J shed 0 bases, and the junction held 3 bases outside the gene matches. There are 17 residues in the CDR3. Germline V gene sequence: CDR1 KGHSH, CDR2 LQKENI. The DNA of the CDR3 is TGTGCCAGCTCACCACCGGGACAGGGGGACTTGAACACTGAAGCTTTCTTT. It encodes CASSPPGQGDLNTEAFF.

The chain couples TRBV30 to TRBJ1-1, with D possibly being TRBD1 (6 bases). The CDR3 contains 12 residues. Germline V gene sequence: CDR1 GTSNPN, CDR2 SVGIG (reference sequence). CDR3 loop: CAGPGVGTEAFF. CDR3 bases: TGTGCGGGTCCAGGGGTTGGCACTGAAGCTTTCTTT. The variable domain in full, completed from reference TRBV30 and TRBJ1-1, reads SQTIHQWPATLVQPVGSPLSLECTVEGTSNPNLYWYRQAAGRGLQLLFYSVGIGQISSEVPQNLSASRPQDRQFILSSKKLLLSDSGFYLCAGPGVGTEAFFGQGTRLTVV.

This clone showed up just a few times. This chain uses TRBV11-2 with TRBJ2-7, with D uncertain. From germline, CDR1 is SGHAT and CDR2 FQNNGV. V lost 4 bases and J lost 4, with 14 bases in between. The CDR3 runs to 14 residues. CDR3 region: CASSWDTLGYEQYF. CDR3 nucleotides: TGTGCCAGCAGCTGGGATACCTTGGGGTACGAGCAGTACTTC.

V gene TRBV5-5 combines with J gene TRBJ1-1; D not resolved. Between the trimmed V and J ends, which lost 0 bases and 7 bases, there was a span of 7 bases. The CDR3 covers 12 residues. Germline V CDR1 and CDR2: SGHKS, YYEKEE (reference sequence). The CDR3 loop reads CASSLDLGEAFF. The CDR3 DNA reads TGTGCCAGCAGCTTGGATCTCGGTGAAGCTTTCTTT.